This TCR beta chain is drawn from a study of cytomegalovirus exposure and HLA in healthy donors. Amplification used 60 Vbeta primers and 13 Jbeta primers. Sequencing was performed with immunoSEQ multiplex PCR; in TCRdb, only in-frame clones are kept and a portion is missing. The sample has about 70,000 clones, approximately 64% seen once; the top ten hold less than 20%. Study outcomes and limitations: Specificity of a few CMV-associated chains for CMV antigens was verified in vitro. Later on, an analysis tied approximately 17,000 TCR beta sequences to HLA alleles at 0.05 false discovery rate.

This cohort consisted of healthy bone marrow donors. Points on this clone: Its target is not known.

Germline assignment: CDR1 SGHNT and CDR2 YENEEA. This CDR3 is built from 16 residues. Trimming pared 0 bases from V and 2 bases from J, leaving 11 bases between. This clonotype originated in a man aged 40-49 years in good health and CMV-seropositive. The rearrangement links TRBV11-3 to TRBJ2-1; D may be TRBD2 (6 bases). The sample was PBMCs. CDR3: CASSLEGRGTYNEQFF. CDR3 nucleotide sequence: TGTGCCAGCAGCTTAGAGGGGCGGGGAACCTACAATGAGCAGTTCTTC.